This entry describes one T cell receptor beta chain. Its antigen is unidentified. A single base separates this from a much larger clone, so it may be a read error. The final CDR3 position lacks the conserved phenylalanine or tryptophan, pointing to a likely read error. The data originate from a study of CD8 T cells in ankylosing spondylitis. Whole-study results and caveats: Researchers report that disease-linked clones proved CD8+ and relatively rare in peripheral blood.

MiXCR was run by TCRdb on the 5' RACE reads, yielding one entry per CDR3 protein. The table shows 250,000 to 400,000 distinct CDR3 sequences, with under 14% occurring only once. This CDR3 spans 14 amino acids. Trimming shortened V by 0 bases and J by 2 bases, and 9 bases separated the two germline ends. The germline CDR1 and CDR2 sequences are SGHRS and YFSETQ. Material: blood, either unsorted or a sorted T cell fraction (not recorded which). This sequence was found in a female donor with ankylosing spondylitis or in good health (not recorded which). V is TRBV5-1 and J is TRBJ2-7; no clear D gene. The CDR3 DNA reads as TGCGCCAGCAGCTTGGGTCAGAACACCTACGAGCAGTACTTG. Amino acids: CASSLGQNTYEQYL.